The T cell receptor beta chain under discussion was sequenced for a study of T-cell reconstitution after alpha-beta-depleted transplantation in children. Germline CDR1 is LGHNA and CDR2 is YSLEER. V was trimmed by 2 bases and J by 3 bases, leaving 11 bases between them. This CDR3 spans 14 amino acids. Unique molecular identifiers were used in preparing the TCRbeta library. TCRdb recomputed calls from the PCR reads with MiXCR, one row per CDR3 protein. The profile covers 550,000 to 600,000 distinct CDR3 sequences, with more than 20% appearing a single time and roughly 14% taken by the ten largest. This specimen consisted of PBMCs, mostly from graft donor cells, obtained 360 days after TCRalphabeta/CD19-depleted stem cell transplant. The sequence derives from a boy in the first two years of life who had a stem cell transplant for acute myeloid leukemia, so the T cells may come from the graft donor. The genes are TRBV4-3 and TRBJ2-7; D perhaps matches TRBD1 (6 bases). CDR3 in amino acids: CASSQRWTDYEQYF. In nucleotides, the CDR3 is TGCGCCAGCAGCCAACGATGGACAGACTACGAGCAGTACTTC.